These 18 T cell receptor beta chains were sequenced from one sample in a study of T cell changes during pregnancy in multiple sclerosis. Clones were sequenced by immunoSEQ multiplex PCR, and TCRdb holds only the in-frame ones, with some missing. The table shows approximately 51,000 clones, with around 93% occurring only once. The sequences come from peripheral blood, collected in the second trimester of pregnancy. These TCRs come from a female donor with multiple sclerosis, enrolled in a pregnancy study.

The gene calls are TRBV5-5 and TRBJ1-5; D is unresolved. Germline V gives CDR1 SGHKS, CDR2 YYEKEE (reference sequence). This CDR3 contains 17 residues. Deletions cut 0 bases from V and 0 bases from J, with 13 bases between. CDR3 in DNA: TGTGCCAGCAGCTTGGAACGAAGTACTTATAGCAATCAGCCCCAGCATTTT. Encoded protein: CASSLERSTYSNQPQHF. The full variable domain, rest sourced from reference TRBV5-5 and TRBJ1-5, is DAGVTQSPTHLIKTRGQQVTLRCSPISGHKSVSWYQQVLGQGPQFIFQYYEKEERGRGNFPDRFSARQFPNYSSELNVNALLLGDSALYLCASSLERSTYSNQPQHFGDGTRLSIL.

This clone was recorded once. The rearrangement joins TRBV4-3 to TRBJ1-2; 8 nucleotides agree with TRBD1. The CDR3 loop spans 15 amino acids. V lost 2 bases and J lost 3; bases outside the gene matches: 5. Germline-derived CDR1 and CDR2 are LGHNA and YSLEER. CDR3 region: CASSQKAGGDYGYTF. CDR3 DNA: TGCGCCAGCAGCCAAAAGGCAGGGGGCGACTATGGCTACACCTTC.

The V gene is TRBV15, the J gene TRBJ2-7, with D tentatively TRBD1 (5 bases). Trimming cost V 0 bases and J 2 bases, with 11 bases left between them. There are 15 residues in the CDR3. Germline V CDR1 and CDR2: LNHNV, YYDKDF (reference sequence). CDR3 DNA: TGTGCCACCAGCAGAGATCAGGGTGTTGCCTACGAGCAGTACTTC. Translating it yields CATSRDQGVAYEQYF.

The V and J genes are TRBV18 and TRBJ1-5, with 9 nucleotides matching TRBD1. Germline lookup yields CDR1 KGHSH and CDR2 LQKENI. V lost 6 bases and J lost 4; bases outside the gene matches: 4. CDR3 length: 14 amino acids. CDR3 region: CASSPGTGNQPQHF. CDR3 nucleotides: TGTGCCAGCTCGCCCGGGACAGGGAATCAGCCCCAGCATTTT.

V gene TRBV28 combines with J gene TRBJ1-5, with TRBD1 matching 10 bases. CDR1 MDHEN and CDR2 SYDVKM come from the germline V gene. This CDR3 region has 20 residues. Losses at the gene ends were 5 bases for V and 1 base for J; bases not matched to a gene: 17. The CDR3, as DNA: TGTGCCAGCAGTCTTACCACAGGGACAGGGGTTTTTGGGAGCAATCAGCCCCAGCATTTT. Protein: CASSLTTGTGVFGSNQPQHF.

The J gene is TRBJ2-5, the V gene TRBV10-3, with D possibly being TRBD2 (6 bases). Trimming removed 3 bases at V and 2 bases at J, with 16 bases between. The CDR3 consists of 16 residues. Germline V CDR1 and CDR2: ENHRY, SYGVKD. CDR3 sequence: CAISDFTGENQETQYF. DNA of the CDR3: TGTGCCATCAGTGACTTTACGGGGGAGAATCAAGAGACCCAGTACTTC.

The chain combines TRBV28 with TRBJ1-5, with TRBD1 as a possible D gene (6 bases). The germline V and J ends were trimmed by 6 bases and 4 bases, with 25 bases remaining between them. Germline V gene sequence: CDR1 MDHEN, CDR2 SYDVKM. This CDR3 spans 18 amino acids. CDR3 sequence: CASSSVDTGTRKNQPQHF. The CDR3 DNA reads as TGTGCCAGCAGCAGCGTGGATACGGGGACAAGGAAGAATCAGCCCCAGCATTTT.

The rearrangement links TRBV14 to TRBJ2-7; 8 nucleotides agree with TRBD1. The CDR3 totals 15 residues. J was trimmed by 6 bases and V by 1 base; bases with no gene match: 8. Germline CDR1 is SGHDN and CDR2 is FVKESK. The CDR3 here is CASSQGRDRGSEQYF. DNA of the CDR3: TGTGCCAGCAGCCAAGGCCGTGACAGGGGCTCCGAGCAGTACTTC.

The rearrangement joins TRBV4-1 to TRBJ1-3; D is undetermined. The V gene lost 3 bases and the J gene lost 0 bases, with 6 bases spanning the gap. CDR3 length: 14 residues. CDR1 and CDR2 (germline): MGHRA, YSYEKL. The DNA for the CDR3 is TGCGCCAGCAGCCAGAAGAGCTCTGGAAACACCATATATTTT. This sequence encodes CASSQKSSGNTIYF.

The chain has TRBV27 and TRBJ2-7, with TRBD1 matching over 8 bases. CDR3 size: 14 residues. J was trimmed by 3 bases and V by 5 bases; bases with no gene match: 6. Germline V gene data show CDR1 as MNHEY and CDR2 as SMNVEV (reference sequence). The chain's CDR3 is CASSPLTGDYEQYF. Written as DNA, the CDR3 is TGTGCCAGCAGTCCCCTGACAGGGGACTACGAGCAGTACTTC.

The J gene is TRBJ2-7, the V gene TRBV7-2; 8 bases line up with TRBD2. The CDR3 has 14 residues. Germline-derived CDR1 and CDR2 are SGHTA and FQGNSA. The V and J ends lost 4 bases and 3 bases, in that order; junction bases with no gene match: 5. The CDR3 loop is CASSSLSGIYEQYF. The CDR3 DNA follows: TGTGCCAGCAGCTCCCTTAGCGGGATCTACGAGCAGTACTTC.

CDR3: CASSPWGVEQFF. The CDR3 nucleotides are TGTGCCAGTAGCCCGTGGGGCGTTGAGCAGTTCTTC. The rearrangement uses TRBV19 and TRBJ2-1, with a possible D match to TRBD1 (5 bases). CDR1 and CDR2 from the germline V gene are LNHDA and SQIVND (reference sequence). Trimming shortened V by 6 bases and J by 9 bases, and 12 bases separated the two germline ends. CDR3 length: 12 residues.

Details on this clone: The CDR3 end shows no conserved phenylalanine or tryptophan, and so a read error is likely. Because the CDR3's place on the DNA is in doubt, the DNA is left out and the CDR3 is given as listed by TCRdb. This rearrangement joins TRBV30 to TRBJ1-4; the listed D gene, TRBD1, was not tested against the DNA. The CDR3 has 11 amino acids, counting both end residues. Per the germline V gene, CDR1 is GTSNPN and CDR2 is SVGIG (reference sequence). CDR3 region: CAWSVQGDSAV.

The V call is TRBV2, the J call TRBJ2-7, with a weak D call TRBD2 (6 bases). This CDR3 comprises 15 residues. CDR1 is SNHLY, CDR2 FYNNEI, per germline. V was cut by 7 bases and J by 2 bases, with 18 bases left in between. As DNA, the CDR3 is TGTGCCAGCACACCAGTACCTAGCGATACCTACGAGCAGTACTTC. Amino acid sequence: CASTPVPSDTYEQYF.

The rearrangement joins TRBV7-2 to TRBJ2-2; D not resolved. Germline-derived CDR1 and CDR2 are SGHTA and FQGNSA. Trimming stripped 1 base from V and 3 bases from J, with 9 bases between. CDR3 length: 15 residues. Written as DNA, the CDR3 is TGTGCCAGCAGCTTAGGAGACATAGACACCGGGGAGCTGTTTTTT. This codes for CASSLGDIDTGELFF.

CDR3 nucleotides: TGTGCCAGCAGCTTAGATCTGGCGGGCTGGGCTAATGAGCAGTTCTTC. Its protein is CASSLDLAGWANEQFF. This chain connects TRBV11-2 to TRBJ2-1; D perhaps matches TRBD2 (5 bases). Germline V gives CDR1 SGHAT, CDR2 FQNNGV. The CDR3 totals 16 residues. Trimming stripped 0 bases from V and 7 bases from J, with 16 bases between.

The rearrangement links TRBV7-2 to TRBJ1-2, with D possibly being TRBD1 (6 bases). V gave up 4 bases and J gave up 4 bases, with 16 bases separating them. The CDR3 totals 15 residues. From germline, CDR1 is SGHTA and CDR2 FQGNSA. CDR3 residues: CASSSHTGTLYGYTF. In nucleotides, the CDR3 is TGTGCCAGCAGCTCACATACCGGGACACTCTATGGCTACACCTTC. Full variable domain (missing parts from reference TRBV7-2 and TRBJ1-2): GAGVSQSPSNKVTEKGKDVELRCDPISGHTALYWYRQSLGQGLEFLIYFQGNSAPDKSGLPSDRFSAERTGGSVSTLTIQRTQQEDSAVYLCASSSHTGTLYGYTFGSGTRLTVV.

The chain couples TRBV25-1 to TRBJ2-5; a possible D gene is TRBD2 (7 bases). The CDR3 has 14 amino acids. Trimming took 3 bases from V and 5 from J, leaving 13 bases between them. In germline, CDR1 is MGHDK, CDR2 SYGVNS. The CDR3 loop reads CASSDAGAEETQYF. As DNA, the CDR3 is TGTGCCAGCAGTGATGCGGGGGCTGAGGAGACCCAGTACTTC.